At least ten counts were recorded for the clone carrying this T cell receptor beta chain. As yet, its antigen is unknown. The sample comes from a study of T cells in Graves' hyperthyroidism and ophthalmopathy. Study at large: Sampling of peripheral blood happened at initial diagnosis, prior to any treatment. The study, taken as a whole, reports: In validation, the model predicted ophthalmopathy. These predictions came a median about 6.5 months before onset.

RNA transcripts served as the template for amplifying TCR beta CDR3 regions. A set of HTBI primers served as the primers for a first-round RT-PCR of the TCR CDR3. TCRdb analysed the multiplex PCR reads with MiXCR anew, one entry per CDR3 protein. The data show about 300,000 distinct CDR3 sequences, roughly 20% seen once. V shed 7 bases and J 3 bases; nucleotides not matched to a gene: 7. This CDR3 comprises 14 residues. The specimen sequenced was blood. The receptor was isolated from a man in his fifties or sixties with Graves' ophthalmopathy. The V and J genes are TRBV12-3 or TRBV12-4 and TRBJ2-3, with 7 positions matching TRBD1. CDR3 coding DNA: TGTGCCAGCAACAGACAGGGTTGGACAGATACGCAGTATTTT. It encodes CASNRQGWTDTQYF.